One and the same sample provided the 17 T cell receptor beta chains below, sequenced in a study of blood T cells in healthy people across ages. A second PCR of 7 to 11 cycles used a sample-barcoded 5' primer and a J-beta primer mix. TCRdb reanalysed the 5' RACE reads using MiXCR and keeps one entry per CDR3 protein. The sample lists about 1.6 million distinct CDR3 sequences; about 31% were seen once. The sequenced sample consisted of blood. Receptors originate from a young woman in good health.

This clonotype was counted a few times. CDR3 protein: CASSSGTGGGKTQYF. Written as DNA, the CDR3 is TGCGCCAGCAGCTCCGGGACAGGGGGCGGGAAGACCCAGTACTTC. The chain is built from TRBV5-1 and TRBJ2-5; 12 nucleotides line up with TRBD1. The CDR3 is 15 amino acids. Trimming removed 3 bases from V and 6 bases from J; junction bases left unmatched: 6. From germline, CDR1 is SGHRS and CDR2 YFSETQ.

The gene calls are TRBV3-1 and TRBJ2-7; D remains unclear. This CDR3 is built from 15 residues. Germline V gene lookup returns CDR1 LGHDT and CDR2 YNNKEL (reference sequence). Trimming pared 1 base from V and 2 bases from J, leaving 12 bases between. The DNA for the CDR3 is TGTGCCAGCAGCCAAGTATTTGACTTCACCTACGAGCAGTACTTC. Translation: CASSQVFDFTYEQYF.

Many counts were recorded for this clonotype. V is TRBV10-3 and J is TRBJ2-7, with 12 bases identical to TRBD2. This CDR3 contains 13 residues. Per the germline V gene, CDR1 is ENHRY and CDR2 is SYGVKD. With 8 bases clipped from V and 5 bases from J, the junction kept 4 bases outside the gene matches. CDR3 sequence: CAIGLAGRHEQYF. DNA for the CDR3: TGTGCCATCGGACTAGCGGGAAGGCACGAGCAGTACTTC.

This clonotype was recorded a few times. Just one base apart from a much larger clone, this may be a read error. The gene calls are TRBV3-1 and TRBJ2-7; D may correspond to TRBD1 or TRBD2 (5 bases each). CDR3 length: 12 amino acids. Germline V gene sequence: CDR1 LGHDT, CDR2 YNNKEL (reference sequence). V was clipped by 3 bases and J by 6 bases, with 9 bases between them. The CDR3 reads CASSQVGVEQYF. CDR3 nucleotide sequence: TGTGCCAGCAGCCAGGTGGGGGTCGAGCAGTACTTC.

J is TRBJ1-4 and V is TRBV9, with TRBD1 matching 9 bases. V was pared by 4 bases and J by 7 bases, with 11 bases of the junction left unmatched. The CDR3 has 16 amino acids. From germline, CDR1 is SGDLS and CDR2 YYNGEE. The DNA for the CDR3 is TGTGCCAGCAGCACCGGACAGGGGCCGGGGGGTGAAAAACTGTTTTTT. Its protein product is CASSTGQGPGGEKLFF. The variable domain in full, with the rest retrieved from reference TRBV9 and TRBJ1-4, is DSGVTQTPKHLITATGQRVTLRCSPRSGDLSVYWYQQSLDQGLQFLIQYYNGEERAKGNILERFSAQQFPDLHSELNLSSLELGDSALYFCASSTGQGPGGEKLFFGSGTQLSVL.

Concerning this clonotype: At one of its ends the junction is not consistent with the germline gene, which may arise from a read error. The chain combines TRBV20-1 with TRBJ2-1; 8 bases align to TRBD2. Looked up from germline, CDR1 is DFQATT and CDR2 is SNEGSKA (reference sequence). There are 15 residues in the CDR3. CDR3 in DNA: TGCAGTGCTCCGAGCGGGAGCGTCTCCTACAATAAGCAGTTCTTC. It codes for CSAPSGSVSYNKQFF.

This clonotype has only a few counts. The chain joins TRBV10-1 to TRBJ2-7, with D possibly being TRBD1 or TRBD2 (6 bases each). Per germline, CDR1 WNHNN and CDR2 SYGVQD (reference sequence). Trimming removed 2 bases at V and 2 bases at J, with 13 bases between. CDR3 length: 15 residues. CDR3 loop: CASSENTGATYEQYF. The CDR3 DNA is TGCGCCAGCAGTGAGAATACGGGGGCGACCTACGAGCAGTACTTC.

This clonotype was seen repeatedly, ten times or more. The genes are TRBV4-1 and TRBJ2-7, with a tentative D call TRBD2 (5 bases). CDR1 is MGHRA, CDR2 YSYEKL, per germline. V lost 2 bases and J lost 5, with 16 bases in between. There are 15 residues in the CDR3. This chain's CDR3 is CASSQLYGKKNEQYF. The CDR3 DNA reads as TGCGCCAGCAGCCAACTATACGGGAAGAAAAACGAGCAGTACTTC.

This clonotype appeared a few times. The chain has TRBV25-1 and TRBJ1-1; D is ambiguous. CDR1 MGHDK and CDR2 SYGVNS come from the germline V gene. V was trimmed by 3 bases and J by 4 bases, leaving 9 bases between them. This CDR3 has 13 residues. The CDR3 bases are TGTGCCAGCAGTGACCGACGGCTCACTGAAGCTTTCTTT. This translates into CASSDRRLTEAFF.

The chain combines TRBV5-1 with TRBJ2-4; unclear D gene. Germline V CDR1 and CDR2: SGHRS, YFSETQ. The V and J ends lost 8 bases and 2 bases respectively, with 5 bases between them. CDR3 length equals 11 residues. This chain's CDR3 is CARGTKNIQYF. For the CDR3, the DNA is TGCGCCAGGGGGACCAAAAACATTCAGTACTTC.

The CDR3 here is CASKGQGTYNEQFF. The DNA of the CDR3 is TGTGCCAGTAAGGGACAGGGGACCTACAATGAGCAGTTCTTC. This sequence joins TRBV19 and TRBJ2-1, with 10 bases matching TRBD1. This CDR3 comprises 14 residues. Germline CDR1 reads LNHDA; CDR2 reads SQIVND (reference sequence). The junction had 2 bases not matched to a gene; V was cut back by 7 bases and J by 2 bases. Drawing the rest from reference TRBV19 and TRBJ2-1, the complete variable domain is DGGITQSPKYLFRKEGQNVTLSCEQNLNHDAMYWYRQDPGQGLRLIYYSQIVNDFQKGDIAEGYSVSREKKESFPLTVTSAQKNPTAFYLCASKGQGTYNEQFFGPGTRLTVL.

A few counts support this clonotype. This chain connects TRBV28 to TRBJ1-2; a weak D match, TRBD1 (6 bases). V was cut by 3 bases and J by 4 bases, with 9 bases left in between. The CDR3 is 13 amino acids. Germline assignment: CDR1 MDHEN and CDR2 SYDVKM. CDR3: CASSFGQLYGYTF. CDR3 in DNA: TGTGCCAGCAGTTTTGGACAGCTCTATGGCTACACCTTC.

This clonotype has a count of ten or more. The chain uses TRBV12-3 or TRBV12-4 and TRBJ2-1; D unresolved. CDR3 length: 12 residues. V was pared by 5 bases and J by 6 bases, with 8 bases between. The CDR3 reads CASSPESNEQFF. The CDR3 DNA reads as TGTGCCAGCAGTCCCGAGAGCAATGAGCAGTTCTTC.

The chain combines TRBV7-8 with TRBJ2-7, with a tentative D call TRBD1 (5 bases). Trimming shortened V by 5 bases and J by 4 bases, and 15 bases separated the two germline ends. The germline V gene encodes CDR1 SGHVS and CDR2 FQNEAQ. The CDR3 consists of 14 residues. CDR3 bases: TGTGCCAGCAGCCCACTCCAGACAGTTTACGAGCAGTACTTC. Protein product: CASSPLQTVYEQYF. The complete variable domain, with remaining parts taken from reference TRBV7-8 and TRBJ2-7, reads GAGVSQSPRYKVAKRGQDVALRCDPISGHVSLFWYQQALGQGPEFLTYFQNEAQLDKSGLPSDRFFAERPEGSVSTLKIQRTQQEDSAVYLCASSPLQTVYEQYFGPGTRLTVT.

This chain connects TRBV5-1 to TRBJ2-1, with 10 positions matching TRBD2. The CDR3 spans 16 residues. The V and J ends lost 3 bases and 6 bases, in that order; junction bases with no gene match: 9. Germline values: CDR1 SGHRS, CDR2 YFSETQ. The CDR3 nucleotides are TGCGCCAGCAGCTCAGGGACTAGCGCCAGGGGCAATGAGCAGTTCTTC. This encodes CASSSGTSARGNEQFF.

This clonotype showed up just a few times. The V call is TRBV13, the J call TRBJ2-1; D is possibly TRBD1 (6 bases). CDR1 and CDR2 (germline): PRHDT, FYEKMQ (reference sequence). With 8 bases removed from V and 6 bases from J, the gap between germline ends came to 14 bases. The CDR3 is 13 residues long. Written as DNA, the CDR3 is TGTGCCAGCCGGGACACAGGCAGCAATGAGCAGTTCTTC. Protein: CASRDTGSNEQFF.

This clonotype was detected a few times. The chain links TRBV2 to TRBJ2-5, with 8 nucleotides matching TRBD2. The CDR3 totals 12 residues. Germline assignment: CDR1 SNHLY and CDR2 FYNNEI. V lost 4 bases, J lost 11 bases, and 6 bases stayed unmatched. This chain's CDR3 is CASSGGLASQYF. CDR3 nucleotide sequence: TGTGCCAGCAGTGGCGGACTAGCTTCACAGTACTTC. The entire variable domain, with the rest obtained from reference TRBV2 and TRBJ2-5, is as follows: EPEVTQTPSHQVTQMGQEVILRCVPISNHLYFYWYRQILGQKVEFLVSFYNNEISEKSEIFDDQFSVERPDGSNFTLKIRSTKLEDSAMYFCASSGGLASQYFGPGTRLLVL.